These 28 T cell receptor beta chains were sequenced from one sample in a study of T cells in localized non-small cell lung cancer. Profiled with immunoSEQ multiplex PCR; TCRdb holds only in-frame clones, not every one. In the table there are under 15,000 clones, more than 70% of which are singletons. The specimen comprised peripheral blood, sampled before any cancer treatment. These receptors came from a male donor older than 55 with stage III lung adenocarcinoma.

The V and J genes are TRBV30 and TRBJ1-1; D is unclear. This CDR3 has 13 residues. Germline values: CDR1 GTSNPN, CDR2 SVGIG (reference sequence). With 3 bases removed from V and 11 bases from J, the gap between germline ends came to 19 bases. CDR3 amino acids: CAWSETNDIAAFF. The CDR3 coding sequence is TGTGCCTGGAGCGAAACAAATGACATCGCGGCTTTCTTT.

This rearrangement joins TRBV6-1 to TRBJ2-5; D remains unclear. The CDR3 runs to 13 residues. Trimming pared 11 bases from V and 5 bases from J, leaving 18 bases between. Germline values: CDR1 MNHNS, CDR2 SASEGT. DNA of the CDR3: TGTGCCTGCCACAGACCTCCAGGCGAGACCCAGTACTTC. Translation gives CACHRPPGETQYF.

J is TRBJ2-7 and V is TRBV30; D is unresolved. Germline CDR1 GTSNPN, CDR2 SVGIG (reference sequence). V was clipped by 4 bases and J by 5 bases, with 21 bases between them. The CDR3 length is 15 residues. DNA of the CDR3: TGTGCCTGGATCCTTAAGAAGCGCCCTTTGGACGAGCAGTACTTC. Translating it yields CAWILKKRPLDEQYF.

The V and J genes are TRBV10-3 and TRBJ2-3; D remains ambiguous. Trimming took 10 bases from V and 5 from J, leaving 10 bases between them. There are 11 residues in the CDR3. Per the germline V gene, CDR1 is ENHRY and CDR2 is SYGVKD. The CDR3 sequence is CATSPGDTQYF. CDR3 DNA sequence: TGTGCCACCTCGCCCGGAGATACGCAGTATTTT.

The rearrangement uses TRBV6-5 and TRBJ2-7; D is uncertain. Deletions cut 6 bases from V and 3 bases from J, with 9 bases between. The CDR3 is made up of 12 amino acids. Germline CDR1 reads MNHEY; CDR2 reads SVGAGI. CDR3 DNA sequence: TGTGCCAGCAGCCGTACCAGCTACGAGCAGTACTTC. This gives the protein CASSRTSYEQYF.

The rearrangement uses TRBV7-9 and TRBJ1-1; maybe TRBD1 (6 bases). The length of the CDR3 is 15 residues. V gave up 1 base and J gave up 1 base, with 10 bases separating them. CDR1 is SEHNR, CDR2 FQNEAQ, per germline (reference sequence). The CDR3 nucleotides are TGTGCCAGCAGCTTAGTCCAGGGGAGGAACACTGAAGCTTTCTTT. Its protein product is CASSLVQGRNTEAFF.

The chain links TRBV6-7 to TRBJ2-2; 8 positions agree with TRBD2. TRBV6-7 is sorted into the ORF group, with uncertain function. This CDR3 region has 16 residues. V dropped 2 bases and J dropped 7; count of bases not matched to a gene: 9. The CDR3 DNA reads TGTGCCAGCAGTTACCGGGCGGGAGGAGGTGACGGGGAGCTGTTTTTT. Its protein product is CASSYRAGGGDGELFF.

With regard to this clone: Other DNA sequences within the sample encode an identical CDR3. The chain has TRBV4-1 and TRBJ1-1, with TRBD1 matching 7 bases. The germline V gene has CDR1 MGHRA and CDR2 YSYEKL. The junction had 13 bases not matched to a gene; V was cut back by 6 bases and J by 3 bases. The CDR3 is 16 residues long. The CDR3 here is CASSPYGRTGYTEAFF. In nucleotides, the CDR3 is TGCGCCAGCAGTCCCTACGGCAGGACAGGATACACTGAAGCTTTCTTT.

This clone showed up just a few times. The V and J genes are TRBV21-1 and TRBJ1-1. TRBV21-1 is given as a pseudogene. The CDR3 sequence is 16 residues long. The CDR3 protein is CASSNSPGSGNTEAFF. For the CDR3, the DNA is TGTGCCAGCAGCAACTCTCCCGGGTCTGGAAACACTGAAGCTTTCTTT.

This sequence joins TRBV4-1 and TRBJ2-5, with D unclear. V lost 0 bases to trimming and J lost 4 bases, with 6 bases between them. Germline CDR1 is MGHRA and CDR2 is YSYEKL. CDR3 length equals 13 residues. CDR3: CASSQDPRETQYF. CDR3 DNA: TGCGCCAGCAGCCAAGATCCACGAGAGACCCAGTACTTC.

The genes are TRBV5-4 and TRBJ2-7, with 9 bases aligning to TRBD1. CDR3 length: 16 amino acids. CDR1 is SGHNT and CDR2 is YYREEE in the germline V gene (reference sequence). With 2 bases clipped from V and 6 bases from J, the junction kept 12 bases outside the gene matches. The CDR3 reads CASSFASGTGKREQYF. For the CDR3, the DNA is TGTGCCAGCAGCTTCGCTTCCGGGACAGGGAAACGCGAGCAGTACTTC.

The rearrangement links TRBV7-9 to TRBJ1-2; TRBD1 is a possible D gene (5 bases). The V end lost 4 bases, the J end lost 3 bases, and 18 bases lay between the germline ends. The CDR3 has 16 amino acids. The germline V gene has CDR1 SEHNR and CDR2 FQNEAQ (reference sequence). Written as DNA, the CDR3 is TGTGCCAGCAGCTCCTCGGGGCCTACGGGGGACTATGGCTACACCTTC. Translating gives CASSSSGPTGDYGYTF.

The chain recombines TRBV28 with TRBJ1-1; the D is unclear. The CDR3 sequence is 14 residues long. V lost 1 base to trimming and J lost 1 base, with 7 bases between them. The V gene's germline CDR1 is MDHEN and CDR2 SYDVKM. In nucleotides, the CDR3 is TGTGCCAGCAGTTTATTGGGCGGGAACACTGAAGCTTTCTTT. Protein product: CASSLLGGNTEAFF.

The chain joins TRBV9 to TRBJ1-1; D is possibly TRBD1 (6 bases). This CDR3 is 16 amino acids long. Germline lookup yields CDR1 SGDLS and CDR2 YYNGEE. V gave up 4 bases and J gave up 7 bases, with 23 bases separating them. The CDR3 region has the DNA TGTGCCAGCAGCATCAGCCACGGGGGGCGTCAAGGTGAAGCTTTCTTT. Translated, it gives CASSISHGGRQGEAFF.

The chain links TRBV7-9 to TRBJ2-1; D gene uncertain. The germline V gene has CDR1 SEHNR and CDR2 FQNEAQ (reference sequence). The CDR3 spans 13 residues. V was clipped by 3 bases and J by 4 bases, with 7 bases between them. CDR3 DNA sequence: TGTGCCAGCAGCTTCGGGCGTTACAATGAGCAGTTCTTC. Protein product: CASSFGRYNEQFF.

This clone has only a few counts. This chain joins TRBV19 and TRBJ2-6; D may be TRBD1 (5 bases). Germline CDR1 and CDR2: LNHDA and SQIVND (reference sequence). This CDR3 has 13 residues. The V and J ends lost 8 bases and 4 bases respectively, with 9 bases between them. The CDR3 is CASLGAGANVLTF. The CDR3 DNA sequence: TGTGCCAGTTTAGGGGCCGGGGCCAACGTCCTGACTTTC.

This chain uses TRBV27 with TRBJ2-2; TRBD1 aligns across 11 bases. With V trimmed by 5 bases and J by 6 bases, 8 bases remained unmatched. The CDR3 is 16 amino acids. The germline CDR1 and CDR2 sequences are MNHEY and SMNVEV (reference sequence). The CDR3 bases are TGTGCCAGCAGTCCCGCGCGGACAGGGGGCCCCGGGGAGCTGTTTTTT. Translation: CASSPARTGGPGELFF.

CDR3 amino acids: CASSGRFGDGYTF. The CDR3, as DNA: TGTGCCAGTAGTGGTCGGTTTGGCGATGGCTACACCTTC. The gene calls are TRBV19 and TRBJ1-2, with no clear D. The V and J ends lost 5 bases and 6 bases respectively, with 13 bases between them. From germline, CDR1 is LNHDA and CDR2 SQIVND (reference sequence). The CDR3 is 13 residues long.

V and J are TRBV2 and TRBJ1-2, with TRBD1 as a possible D gene (5 bases). The CDR3 totals 12 residues. The germline V gene has CDR1 SNHLY and CDR2 FYNNEI. The CDR3 DNA reads as TGTGCTCACTACAAGAGGGGCGGGGGCTACACCTTC. As protein: CAHYKRGGGYTF.

The V call is TRBV30, the J call TRBJ2-2; 8 positions match TRBD2. This CDR3 contains 15 residues. The germline V gene encodes CDR1 GTSNPN and CDR2 SVGIG (reference sequence). V gave up 2 bases and J gave up 4 bases; unmatched junction bases: 6. The CDR3 region is CAWSMRGVITGELFF. CDR3 in DNA: TGTGCCTGGAGTATGCGGGGGGTCATCACCGGGGAGCTGTTTTTT.

The chain uses TRBV5-1 and TRBJ2-5, with D tentatively TRBD2 (5 bases). Germline-derived CDR1 and CDR2 are SGHRS and YFSETQ. V was shortened by 4 bases and J by 1 base, with 17 bases between the two germline ends. This CDR3 region has 16 residues. CDR3 nucleotide sequence: TGCGCCAGCAGCCCGGGATCCAACCGCCCCCAAGAGACCCAGTACTTC. This sequence encodes CASSPGSNRPQETQYF.

This chain joins TRBV6-6 and TRBJ2-7; TRBD1 agrees at 10 bases. Germline V gene data show CDR1 as MNHNY and CDR2 as SVGAGI (reference sequence). Trimming at V came to 6 bases and at J to 4 bases, leaving 6 bases not matched to a gene. This CDR3 contains 14 residues. CDR3 bases: TGTGCCAGCAGCGATCCGGGACAGGGGTACGAGCAGTACTTC. Residues: CASSDPGQGYEQYF.

The chain uses TRBV25-1 and TRBJ1-1; D is unclear. V lost 3 bases and J lost 6, with 14 bases in between. Germline-derived CDR1 and CDR2 are MGHDK and SYGVNS. This CDR3 is built from 14 residues. For the CDR3, the DNA is TGTGCCAGCAGTGAGCCCACGCGCTCGGCTGAAGCTTTCTTT. Amino acids: CASSEPTRSAEAFF.

Only one count was recorded for this clone. V usage is TRBV4-1 and J usage is TRBJ1-6, with a possible D match to TRBD1 (5 bases). The CDR3 runs to 16 residues. CDR1 MGHRA and CDR2 YSYEKL come from the germline V gene. Trimming removed 4 bases at V and 9 bases at J, with 19 bases between. DNA of the CDR3: TGCGCCAGCAGCCCCCTCTTGGGACTCCGTATTTCACCCCTCCACTTT. Translating gives CASSPLLGLRISPLHF.

The chain is built from TRBV11-2 and TRBJ2-6, with D perhaps TRBD2 (6 bases). Trimming removed 6 bases from V and 1 base from J, with 10 bases in between. The CDR3 has 15 residues. CDR1 is SGHAT, CDR2 FQNNGV, per germline. For the CDR3, the DNA is TGTGCCAGCAGACTAGGAGGGTCTGGGGCCAACGTCCTGACTTTC. Encoded protein: CASRLGGSGANVLTF.

The V gene is TRBV6-5, the J gene TRBJ2-6; D ambiguous. Trimming took 4 bases from V and 4 from J, leaving 8 bases between them. This CDR3 region has 14 residues. Germline V gene lookup returns CDR1 MNHEY and CDR2 SVGAGI. Written as DNA, the CDR3 is TGTGCCAGCAGTTTGTCGCCCGGGGCCAACGTCCTGACTTTC. Translating gives CASSLSPGANVLTF.

The rearrangement uses TRBV4-2 and TRBJ2-3; 8 nucleotides match TRBD2. The V segment lost 0 bases and the J segment 6 bases; nucleotides outside the gene matches: 11. This CDR3 region has 17 residues. The germline V gene has CDR1 LGHNA and CDR2 YNFKEQ. The CDR3, as DNA: TGTGCCAGCAGCCAAGATGACGGGAGCGGGGGTACGGATACGCAGTATTTT. Residues: CASSQDDGSGGTDTQYF.

The chain joins TRBV6-5 to TRBJ2-5, with TRBD2 as a possible D gene (6 bases). CDR1 is MNHEY and CDR2 is SVGAGI in the germline V gene. The V and J ends lost 8 bases and 2 bases respectively, with 12 bases between them. The CDR3 runs to 13 residues. CDR3 sequence (DNA): TGTGCCAGCCGGGTGGAGGGGCAAGAGACCCAGTACTTC. Translating gives CASRVEGQETQYF.